Below, 6 T cell receptor beta chains from the same sample are listed, as sequenced in a study of blood T cell dynamics during melanoma immunotherapy. The protocol was immunoSEQ multiplex PCR, while the TCRdb copy is restricted to in-frame clones and leaves out a portion. Here the sample spans 8,200 or so clones, 88% being singletons. Stated time point: week 3, after first cycle of checkpoint inhibitor. This specimen consisted of blood, obtained from a patient treated with checkpoint blockade. Every receptor here comes from a human donor with melanoma.

In DNA form, the CDR3 reads TGTGCCAGCAGCCAAGGCGGGGCCTACGCGGGGAATGAGCAGTTCTTC. Its protein product is CASSQGGAYAGNEQFF. This chain links TRBV4-2 with TRBJ2-1, with a tentative D call TRBD2 (6 bases). V gave up 1 base and J gave up 7 bases, with 17 bases separating them. The CDR3 has 16 amino acids. The germline V gene has CDR1 LGHNA and CDR2 YNFKEQ.

The chain links TRBV4-3 to TRBJ1-2; weak D call: TRBD1 (5 bases). This CDR3 is 17 amino acids long. Between the trimmed V and J ends, which lost 1 base and 2 bases, there was a span of 17 bases. Germline V CDR1 and CDR2: LGHNA, YSLEER. CDR3 residues: CASSQVYVEGWNYGYTF. The CDR3 nucleotides read TGCGCCAGCAGCCAAGTATACGTAGAGGGGTGGAACTATGGCTACACCTTC.

The table lists this clone with a count of one. The chain's CDR3 is CASSYGLETEAFF. The CDR3 nucleotides are TGTGCCAGCAGTTACGGGCTCGAAACTGAAGCTTTCTTT. V is TRBV6-6 and J is TRBJ1-1, with D unclear. Germline lookup yields CDR1 MNHNY and CDR2 SVGAGI (reference sequence). The CDR3 totals 13 residues. Trimming removed 2 bases from V and 5 bases from J, with 9 bases in between.

The chain recombines TRBV19 with TRBJ1-6; unclear D gene. CDR3 length equals 13 residues. Trimming took off 9 bases at V and 7 bases at J, with 13 bases between the two ends. Germline lookup yields CDR1 LNHDA and CDR2 SQIVND (reference sequence). CDR3 sequence reads: CASSPDGNSPLHF. CDR3 DNA: TGTGCCAGCAGCCCCGATGGGAATTCACCCCTCCACTTT.

The chain employs TRBV7-6 and TRBJ1-1, with 8 nucleotides matching TRBD1. There are 15 residues in the CDR3. J lost 3 bases, V lost 5 bases, and 8 bases had no gene match. The V gene's germline CDR1 is SGHVS and CDR2 FNYEAQ. CDR3 in amino acids: CASSQQTGEYTEAFF. Here the CDR3 DNA reads TGTGCCAGCAGCCAGCAGACAGGGGAGTACACTGAAGCTTTCTTT.

The chain couples TRBV5-1 to TRBJ2-5; 9 bases fit TRBD1. Germline V gene data show CDR1 as SGHRS and CDR2 as YFSETQ. The junction had 5 bases not matched to a gene; V was cut back by 4 bases and J by 1 base. The CDR3 spans 15 residues. This CDR3 is CASSGYRGLQETQYF. CDR3 nucleotide sequence: TGCGCCAGCAGCGGTTACAGGGGGCTCCAAGAGACCCAGTACTTC.